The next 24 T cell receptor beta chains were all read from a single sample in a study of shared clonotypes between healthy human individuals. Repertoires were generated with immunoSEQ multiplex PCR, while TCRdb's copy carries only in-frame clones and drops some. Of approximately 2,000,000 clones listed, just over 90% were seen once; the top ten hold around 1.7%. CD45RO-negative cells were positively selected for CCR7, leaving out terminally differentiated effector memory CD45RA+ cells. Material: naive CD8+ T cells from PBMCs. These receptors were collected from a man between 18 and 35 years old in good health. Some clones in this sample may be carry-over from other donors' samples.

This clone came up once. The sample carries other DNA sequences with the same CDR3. The chain's CDR3 is CASSLAGVAYEQYF. CDR3 bases: TGTGCCAGCAGTTTGGCGGGAGTGGCCTACGAGCAGTACTTC. The chain combines TRBV27 with TRBJ2-7, with 7 bases fitting TRBD2. After removal of 3 bases from V and 2 bases from J, the junction contained 4 bases not matched to a gene. From germline, CDR1 is MNHEY and CDR2 SMNVEV (reference sequence). There are 14 residues in the CDR3.

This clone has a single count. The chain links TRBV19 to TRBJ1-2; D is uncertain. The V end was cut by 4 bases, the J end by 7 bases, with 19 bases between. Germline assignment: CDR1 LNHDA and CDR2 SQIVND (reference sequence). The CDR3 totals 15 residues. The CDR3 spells CASSTRHQNLFGYTF. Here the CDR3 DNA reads TGTGCCAGTAGTACACGCCACCAAAACCTTTTTGGCTACACCTTC.

The CDR3 coding sequence is TGTGCCAGTAGTGATAAGGGGGTCCCCTACTCCTACGAGCAGTACTTC. Translated: CASSDKGVPYSYEQYF. The chain combines TRBV19 with TRBJ2-7, with D tentatively TRBD1 (6 bases). Germline values: CDR1 LNHDA, CDR2 SQIVND (reference sequence). The CDR3 has 16 residues. Trimming cost V 5 bases and J 0 bases, with 17 bases left between them.

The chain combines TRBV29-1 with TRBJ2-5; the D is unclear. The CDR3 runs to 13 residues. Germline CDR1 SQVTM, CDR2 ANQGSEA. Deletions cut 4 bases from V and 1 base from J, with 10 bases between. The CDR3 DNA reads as TGCAGCGTTGTGTTCGGTTTCCAAGAGACCCAGTACTTC. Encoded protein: CSVVFGFQETQYF. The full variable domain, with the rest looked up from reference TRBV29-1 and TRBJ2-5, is SAVISQKPSRDICQRGTSLTIQCQVDSQVTMMFWYRQQPGQSLTLIATANQGSEATYESGFVIDKFPISRPNLTFSTLTVSNMSPEDSSIYLCSVVFGFQETQYFGPGTRLLVL.

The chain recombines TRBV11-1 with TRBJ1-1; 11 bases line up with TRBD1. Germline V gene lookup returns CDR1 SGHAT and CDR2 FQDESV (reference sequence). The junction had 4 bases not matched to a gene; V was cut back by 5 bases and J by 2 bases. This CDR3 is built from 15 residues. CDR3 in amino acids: CASSPRTGGNTEAFF. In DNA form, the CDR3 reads TGTGCCAGCAGCCCCCGGACAGGGGGCAACACTGAAGCTTTCTTT.

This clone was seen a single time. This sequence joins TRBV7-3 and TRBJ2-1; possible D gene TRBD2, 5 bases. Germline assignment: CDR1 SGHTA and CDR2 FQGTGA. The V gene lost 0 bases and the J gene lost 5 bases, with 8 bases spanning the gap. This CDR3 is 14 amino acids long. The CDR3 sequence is CASSLTAGDNEQFF. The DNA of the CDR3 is TGTGCCAGCAGCTTAACGGCCGGGGACAATGAGCAGTTCTTC. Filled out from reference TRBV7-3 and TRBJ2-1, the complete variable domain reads GAGVSQTPSNKVTEKGKYVELRCDPISGHTALYWYRQSLGQGPEFLIYFQGTGAADDSGLPNDRFFAVRPEGSVSTLKIQRTERGDSAVYLCASSLTAGDNEQFFGPGTRLTVL.

The CDR3 DNA reads TGTGCCAGCAGCGTGCCACAGGGGACAGCGAACACCGGGGAGCTGTTTTTT. Its translation: CASSVPQGTANTGELFF. The rearrangement uses TRBV9 and TRBJ2-2; 7 bases fit TRBD1. Germline V lookup: CDR1 SGDLS, CDR2 YYNGEE. The junction had 7 bases not matched to a gene; V was cut back by 2 bases and J by 0 bases. The CDR3 spans 17 residues. Looking up the rest from reference TRBV9 and TRBJ2-2 gives the full variable domain: DSGVTQTPKHLITATGQRVTLRCSPRSGDLSVYWYQQSLDQGLQFLIQYYNGEERAKGNILERFSAQQFPDLHSELNLSSLELGDSALYFCASSVPQGTANTGELFFGEGSRLTVL.

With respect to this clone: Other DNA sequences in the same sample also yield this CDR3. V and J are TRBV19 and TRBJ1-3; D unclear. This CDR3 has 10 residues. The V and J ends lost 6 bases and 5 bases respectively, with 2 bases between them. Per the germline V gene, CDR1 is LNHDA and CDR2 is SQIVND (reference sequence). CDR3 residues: CASRRNTIYF. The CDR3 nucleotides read TGTGCCAGTAGGAGAAACACCATATATTTT.

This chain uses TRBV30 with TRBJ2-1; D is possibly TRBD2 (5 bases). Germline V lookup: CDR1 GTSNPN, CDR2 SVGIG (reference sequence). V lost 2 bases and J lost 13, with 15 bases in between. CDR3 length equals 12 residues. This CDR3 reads CAWSPDGLNQFF. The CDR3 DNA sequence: TGTGCCTGGAGTCCGGACGGACTTAACCAGTTCTTC.

This CDR3 reads CASSDLGTTNFHPSTDTQYF. The CDR3 bases are TGTGCCAGCAGTGATTTAGGGACCACAAATTTCCACCCTAGCACAGATACGCAGTATTTT. V and J are TRBV6-1 and TRBJ2-3; D could derive from TRBD1 or TRBD2 (5 bases each). The V and J ends lost 3 bases and 0 bases respectively, with 25 bases between them. CDR3 length equals 20 residues. Germline lookup yields CDR1 MNHNS and CDR2 SASEGT.

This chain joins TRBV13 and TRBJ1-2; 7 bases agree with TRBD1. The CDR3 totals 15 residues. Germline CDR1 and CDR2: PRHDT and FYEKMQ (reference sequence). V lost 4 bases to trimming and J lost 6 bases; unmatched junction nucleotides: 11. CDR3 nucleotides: TGTGCCAGCAGCTCCCAAGGGGGCGGGCAGAATGGCTACACCTTC. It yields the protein CASSSQGGGQNGYTF. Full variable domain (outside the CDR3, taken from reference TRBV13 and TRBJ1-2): AAGVIQSPRHLIKEKRETATLKCYPIPRHDTVYWYQQGPGQDPQFLISFYEKMQSDKGSIPDRFSAQQFSDYHSELNMSSLELGDSALYFCASSSQGGGQNGYTFGSGTRLTVV.

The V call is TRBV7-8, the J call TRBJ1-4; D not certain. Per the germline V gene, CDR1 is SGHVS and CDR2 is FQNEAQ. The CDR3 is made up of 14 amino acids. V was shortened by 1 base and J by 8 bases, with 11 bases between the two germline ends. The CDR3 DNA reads TGTGCCAGCAGCTTAGGGGCGGCCCGGGAAAAACTGTTTTTT. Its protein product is CASSLGAAREKLFF.

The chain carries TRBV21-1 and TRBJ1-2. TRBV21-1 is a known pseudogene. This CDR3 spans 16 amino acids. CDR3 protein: CASSLKGMEENYGYTF. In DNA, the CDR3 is TGTGCCAGCAGCCTAAAAGGGATGGAGGAGAACTATGGCTACACCTTC.

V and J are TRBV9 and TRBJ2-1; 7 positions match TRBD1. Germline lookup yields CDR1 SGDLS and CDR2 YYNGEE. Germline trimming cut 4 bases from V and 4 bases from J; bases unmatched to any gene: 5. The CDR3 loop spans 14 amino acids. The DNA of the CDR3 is TGTGCCAGCAGCCCCAGGGGGAAATACAATGAGCAGTTCTTC. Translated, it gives CASSPRGKYNEQFF.

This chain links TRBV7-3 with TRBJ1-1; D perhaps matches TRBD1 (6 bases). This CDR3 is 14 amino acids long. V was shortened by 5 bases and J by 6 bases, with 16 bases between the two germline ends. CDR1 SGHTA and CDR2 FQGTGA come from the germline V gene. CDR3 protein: CASSLTGGPAEAFF. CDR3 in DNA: TGTGCCAGCAGCCTCACCGGGGGCCCCGCTGAAGCTTTCTTT.

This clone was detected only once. The CDR3 DNA reads as TGCGCCAGCAGCCTTCGTGATAGCCCTGTGGAGCAGTACTTC. Residues: CASSLRDSPVEQYF. V is TRBV4-1 and J is TRBJ2-7; D gene uncertain. The CDR3 is made up of 14 amino acids. Germline V lookup: CDR1 MGHRA, CDR2 YSYEKL. Trimming pared 4 bases from V and 7 bases from J, leaving 17 bases between.

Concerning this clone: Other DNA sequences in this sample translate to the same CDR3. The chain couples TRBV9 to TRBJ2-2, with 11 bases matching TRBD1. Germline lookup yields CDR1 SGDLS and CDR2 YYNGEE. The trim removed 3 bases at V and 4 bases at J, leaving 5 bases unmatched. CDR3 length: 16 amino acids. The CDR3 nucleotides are TGTGCCAGCAGCGCTCCGGGACAGGGGGTCACCGGGGAGCTGTTTTTT. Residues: CASSAPGQGVTGELFF.

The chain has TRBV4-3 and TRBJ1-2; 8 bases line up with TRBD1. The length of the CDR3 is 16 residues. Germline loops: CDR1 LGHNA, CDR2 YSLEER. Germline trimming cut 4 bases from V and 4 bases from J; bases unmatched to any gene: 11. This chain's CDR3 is CASSPAWTGPAYGYTF. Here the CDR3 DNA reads TGCGCCAGCAGCCCAGCATGGACAGGGCCCGCCTATGGCTACACCTTC.

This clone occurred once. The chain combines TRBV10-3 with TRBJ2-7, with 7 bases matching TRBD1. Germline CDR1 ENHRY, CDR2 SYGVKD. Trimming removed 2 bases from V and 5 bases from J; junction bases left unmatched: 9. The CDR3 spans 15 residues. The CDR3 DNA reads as TGTGCCATCAGTGAGACGGCACAGGGGAGAAACGAGCAGTACTTC. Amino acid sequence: CAISETAQGRNEQYF.

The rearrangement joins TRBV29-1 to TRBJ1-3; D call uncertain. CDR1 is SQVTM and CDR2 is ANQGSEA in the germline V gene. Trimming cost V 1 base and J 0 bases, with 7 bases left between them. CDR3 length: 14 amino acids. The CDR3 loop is CSVEGQISGNTIYF. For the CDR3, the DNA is TGCAGCGTTGAAGGGCAGATCTCTGGAAACACCATATATTTT.

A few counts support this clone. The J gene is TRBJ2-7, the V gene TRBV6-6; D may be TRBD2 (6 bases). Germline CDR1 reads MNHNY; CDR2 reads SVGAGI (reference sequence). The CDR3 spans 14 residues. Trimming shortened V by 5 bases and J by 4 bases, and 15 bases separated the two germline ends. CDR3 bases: TGTGCCAGCAGTCCACTAGCTTTTGGATACGAGCAGTACTTC. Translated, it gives CASSPLAFGYEQYF.

The CDR3 DNA follows: TGTGCCAGCAGTTCACTCCTGACAGGGTCACTCACTGAAGCTTTCTTT. Encoded protein: CASSSLLTGSLTEAFF. The chain is built from TRBV28 and TRBJ1-1, with TRBD1 matching over 7 bases. After removal of 4 bases from V and 4 bases from J, the junction contained 12 bases not matched to a gene. The germline V gene encodes CDR1 MDHEN and CDR2 SYDVKM. The CDR3 totals 16 residues. Full variable domain (remainder filled in from reference TRBV28 and TRBJ1-1): DVKVTQSSRYLVKRTGEKVFLECVQDMDHENMFWYRQDPGLGLRLIYFSYDVKMKEKGDIPEGYSVSREKKERFSLILESASTNQTSMYLCASSSLLTGSLTEAFFGQGTRLTVV.

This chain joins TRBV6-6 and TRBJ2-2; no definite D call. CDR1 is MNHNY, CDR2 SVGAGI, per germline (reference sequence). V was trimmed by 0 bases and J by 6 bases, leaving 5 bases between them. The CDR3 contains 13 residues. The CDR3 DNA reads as TGTGCCAGCAGTTACTCCGTCCCCGGGGAGCTGTTTTTT. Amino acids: CASSYSVPGELFF.

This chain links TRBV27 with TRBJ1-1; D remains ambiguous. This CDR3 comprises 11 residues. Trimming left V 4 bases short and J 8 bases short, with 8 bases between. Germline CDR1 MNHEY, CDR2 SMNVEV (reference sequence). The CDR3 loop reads CASSSFQEAFF. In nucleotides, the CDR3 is TGTGCCAGCAGTTCTTTCCAGGAAGCTTTCTTT.